One sample yielded the 25 T cell receptor beta chains listed below, sequenced in a study of control samples from healthy donors and cancer patients. Repertoires were generated with immunoSEQ multiplex PCR, while TCRdb's copy carries only in-frame clones and drops some. The table has 9,500 to 15,000 clones, 70% to 90% seen once. Specimen: formalin-fixed, paraffin-embedded tissue. The receptors come from a male donor with melanoma.

This clone was recorded only once. The V and J genes are TRBV13 and TRBJ2-1; D is uncertain. Trimming took off 7 bases at V and 0 bases at J, with 7 bases between the two ends. The CDR3 spans 13 residues. CDR1 is PRHDT and CDR2 is FYEKMQ in the germline V gene (reference sequence). CDR3: CASKGISYNEQFF. The CDR3 DNA sequence: TGTGCCAGCAAAGGAATCTCCTACAATGAGCAGTTCTTC.

J is TRBJ2-3 and V is TRBV18; D not resolved. Deletions cut 5 bases from V and 4 bases from J, with 10 bases between. The CDR3 runs 13 residues. The germline CDR1 and CDR2 sequences are KGHSH and LQKENI. The CDR3: CASSAIKADTQYF. CDR3 DNA: TGTGCCAGCTCAGCAATAAAGGCAGATACGCAGTATTTT.

CDR3 sequence: CSASDSGMTSNEQFF. CDR3 sequence (DNA): TGCAGTGCTAGTGATAGCGGAATGACTTCCAATGAGCAGTTCTTC. The chain combines TRBV20-1 with TRBJ2-1, with D possibly being TRBD2 (6 bases). V lost 3 bases, J lost 6 bases, and 18 bases lay in between. Germline V gene sequence: CDR1 DFQATT, CDR2 SNEGSKA (reference sequence). The CDR3 covers 15 residues.

The CDR3 DNA reads as TGCGCCAGCAGCCATCATCACCCGGGACAGGGGTCAGATACGCAGTATTTT. Translating it yields CASSHHHPGQGSDTQYF. The rearrangement links TRBV4-1 to TRBJ2-3; 10 nucleotides match TRBD1. The CDR3 consists of 17 residues. V dropped 3 bases and J dropped 4; count of bases not matched to a gene: 10. In germline, CDR1 is MGHRA, CDR2 YSYEKL.

The genes are TRBV24-1 and TRBJ1-2; TRBD1 might be the D (5 bases). CDR1 is KGHDR and CDR2 is SFDVKD in the germline V gene. Trimming left V 2 bases short and J 8 bases short, with 17 bases between. This CDR3 comprises 15 residues. The CDR3 here is CATSDSGRWGDGYTF. In DNA form, the CDR3 reads TGTGCCACCAGTGATTCGGGACGGTGGGGAGACGGCTACACCTTC.

The chain's CDR3 is CASSYGSGQRPMNTEAFF. In DNA form, the CDR3 reads TGTGCCAGCAGCTACGGGTCGGGACAGCGACCTATGAACACTGAAGCTTTCTTT. The chain links TRBV7-9 to TRBJ1-1, with 7 nucleotides matching TRBD1. The germline CDR1 and CDR2 sequences are SEHNR and FQNEAQ (reference sequence). The CDR3 length is 18 residues. Unmatched junction bases numbered 14, after V lost 4 bases and J lost 0 bases.

The rearrangement joins TRBV3-1 (or the pseudogene TRBV3-2) to TRBJ1-1; D unclear. Germline lookup yields CDR1 LGHDT and CDR2 YNNKEL (reference sequence). V dropped 2 bases and J dropped 0 bases, with 4 bases sitting between them. CDR3 length: 13 residues. CDR3 protein: CASSQSLNTEAFF. Written as DNA, the CDR3 is TGTGCCAGCAGCCAATCCCTGAACACTGAAGCTTTCTTT.

The V call is TRBV30, the J call TRBJ2-3; 7 nucleotides align to TRBD2. J lost 2 bases, V lost 4 bases, and 9 bases had no gene match. There are 15 residues in the CDR3. Germline values: CDR1 GTSNPN, CDR2 SVGIG (reference sequence). The DNA for the CDR3 is TGTGCCTGGACCCCGACTAGCAGTATCACAGATACGCAGTATTTT. Translated: CAWTPTSSITDTQYF.

The chain joins TRBV4-2 to TRBJ2-2; 14 bases line up with TRBD2. V shed 0 bases, J shed 7 bases, and the junction held 7 bases outside the gene matches. The CDR3 runs to 18 residues. The V gene's germline CDR1 is LGHNA and CDR2 YNFKEQ. As DNA, the CDR3 is TGTGCCAGCAGCCAAGATTTAGGGACTAGCGGGAGTGACGGGGAGCTGTTTTTT. Amino acid sequence: CASSQDLGTSGSDGELFF.

This sequence joins TRBV7-8 and TRBJ2-7; maybe TRBD1 (5 bases). There are 15 residues in the CDR3. The V gene lost 5 bases and the J gene lost 0 bases, with 14 bases spanning the gap. The germline gives CDR1 SGHVS, CDR2 FQNEAQ. DNA for the CDR3: TGTGCCAGCAGCCCAAACAGGACCCCCTCCTACGAGCAGTACTTC. Encoded protein: CASSPNRTPSYEQYF.

This clone was seen a few times. The V and J genes are TRBV4-1 and TRBJ1-5; tentative D call: TRBD1 (5 bases). CDR3 length equals 17 residues. In germline, CDR1 is MGHRA, CDR2 YSYEKL. V lost 4 bases and J lost 2, with 18 bases in between. CDR3 in amino acids: CASSPAPGRDGNQPQHF. The CDR3 bases are TGCGCCAGCAGCCCAGCCCCCGGCAGGGATGGCAATCAGCCCCAGCATTTT.

V is TRBV6-2 or TRBV6-3 and J is TRBJ2-7, with TRBD2 matching over 13 bases. The CDR3 spans 20 residues. CDR1 MNHEY and CDR2 SVGEGT come from the germline V gene. The V and J ends lost 2 bases and 4 bases, in that order; junction bases with no gene match: 17. The DNA of the CDR3 is TGTGCCAGCAGTTACCCACCGGGACTAGCGGGGAAGGTGGAGGGTTACGAGCAGTACGTC. Translated: CASSYPPGLAGKVEGYEQYV.

The chain has TRBV6-1 and TRBJ1-2; possible D gene TRBD1, 6 bases. This CDR3 contains 13 residues. Germline V CDR1 and CDR2: MNHNS, SASEGT. V was clipped by 3 bases and J by 7 bases, with 12 bases between them. CDR3 region: CASSDTGRAGYTF. The CDR3 nucleotides read TGTGCCAGCAGTGACACAGGGCGGGCTGGCTACACCTTC.

The CDR3 DNA reads as TGTGCCAGCAGTGAAGCGCAGCTAGCGTCGCAGTATTTT. Its translation: CASSEAQLASQYF. The chain employs TRBV6-1 and TRBJ2-3; tentative D call: TRBD2 (6 bases). The CDR3 has 13 amino acids. Trimming removed 0 bases at V and 10 bases at J, with 11 bases between. Germline CDR1 is MNHNS and CDR2 is SASEGT.

The chain combines TRBV14 with TRBJ2-5, with D perhaps TRBD2 (7 bases). Germline V gene lookup returns CDR1 SGHDN and CDR2 FVKESK. This CDR3 is 16 amino acids long. Trimming removed 4 bases from V and 5 bases from J, with 20 bases in between. The CDR3 is CASSRGGGKMGETQYF. CDR3 nucleotides: TGTGCCAGCAGCCGCGGGGGCGGCAAAATGGGCGAGACCCAGTACTTC.

The CDR3 here is CASSQEVRVQFF. The CDR3 DNA sequence: TGTGCCAGCAGCCAAGAGGTGCGGGTGCAGTTCTTC. V usage is TRBV3-1 (or the pseudogene TRBV3-2) and J usage is TRBJ2-1, with D maybe TRBD2 (5 bases). CDR3 length: 12 residues. Germline assignment: CDR1 LGHDT and CDR2 YNNKEL (reference sequence). The V and J ends lost 0 bases and 12 bases respectively, with 9 bases between them.

This rearrangement joins TRBV11-3 to TRBJ2-7, with 8 nucleotides matching TRBD1. CDR1 is SGHNT and CDR2 is YENEEA in the germline V gene. This CDR3 is built from 13 residues. With 5 bases clipped from V and 3 bases from J, the junction kept 3 bases outside the gene matches. The CDR3: CASSHGQGYEQYF. The DNA for the CDR3 is TGTGCCAGCAGCCACGGACAGGGCTACGAGCAGTACTTC.

The CDR3 region has the DNA TGTGCCAGCAGACCAACAGGCCCCTATAATTCACCCCTCCACTTT. Translated, it gives CASRPTGPYNSPLHF. The genes are TRBV28 and TRBJ1-6; tentative D call: TRBD1 (5 bases). V was trimmed by 6 bases and J by 2 bases, leaving 11 bases between them. The germline CDR1 and CDR2 sequences are MDHEN and SYDVKM. The CDR3 has 15 residues.

The chain recombines TRBV11-2 with TRBJ1-6, with D possibly matching TRBD1 (5 bases). The CDR3 contains 15 residues. V was shortened by 0 bases and J by 8 bases, with 11 bases between the two germline ends. The germline gives CDR1 SGHAT, CDR2 FQNNGV. CDR3 in DNA: TGTGCCAGCAGCTTAGAACCGAGGGGAGATTCACCCCTCCACTTT. Encoded protein: CASSLEPRGDSPLHF. The full variable domain, in which reference TRBV11-2 and TRBJ1-6 provide the parts outside the CDR3, is EAGVAQSPRYKIIEKRQSVAFWCNPISGHATLYWYQQILGQGPKLLIQFQNNGVVDDSQLPKDRFSAERLKGVDSTLKIQPAKLEDSAVYLCASSLEPRGDSPLHFGNGTRLTVT.

The rearrangement uses TRBV23-1 and TRBJ2-7; D possibly corresponds to TRBD1 (7 bases). TRBV23-1 is annotated as an ORF whose role is uncertain. The CDR3 is made up of 14 amino acids. Trimming left V 10 bases short and J 6 bases short, with 22 bases between. CDR3 amino acids: CATPGRGRICEQYV. CDR3 bases: TGCGCCACCCCGGGCAGGGGGAGGATTTGCGAGCAGTACGTC.

This chain uses TRBV15 with TRBJ2-3; D uncertain. The length of the CDR3 is 15 residues. Germline lookup yields CDR1 LNHNV and CDR2 YYDKDF (reference sequence). The germline V and J ends were trimmed by 0 bases and 2 bases, with 9 bases remaining between them. The DNA of the CDR3 is TGTGCCACCAGCAGAGATAGGAGAATCACAGATACGCAGTATTTT. It is translated as CATSRDRRITDTQYF. Complete variable domain (other parts from reference TRBV15 and TRBJ2-3): DAMVIQNPRYQVTQFGKPVTLSCSQTLNHNVMYWYQQKSSQAPKLLFHYYDKDFNNEADTPDNFQSRRPNTSFCFLDIRSPGLGDTAMYLCATSRDRRITDTQYFGPGTRLTVL.

The chain joins TRBV5-1 to TRBJ2-4; D may be TRBD1 (6 bases). Germline V lookup: CDR1 SGHRS, CDR2 YFSETQ. The CDR3 length is 15 residues. V lost 7 bases and J 0 bases, leaving 14 bases between the germline ends. CDR3 bases: TGCGCCAGCCGAGAGGGGGACGTAGCCAAAAACATTCAGTACTTC. Residues: CASREGDVAKNIQYF.

Regarding this clone: Other DNA sequences from this sample encode an identical CDR3 as well. V is TRBV6-5 and J is TRBJ1-1; D not resolved. The CDR3 extends over 13 amino acids. CDR1 is MNHEY, CDR2 SVGAGI, per germline. Trimming cost V 6 bases and J 1 base, with 9 bases left between them. CDR3 residues: CASSRTQNTEAFF. The CDR3 DNA sequence: TGTGCCAGCAGCAGAACGCAGAACACTGAAGCTTTCTTT.

V gene TRBV6-5 combines with J gene TRBJ2-7, with TRBD2 matching 9 bases. J gave up 2 bases and V 2 bases, and 1 base lay outside the gene matches. This CDR3 contains 14 residues. Germline CDR1 reads MNHEY; CDR2 reads SVGAGI. The CDR3 protein is CASSYSGRTYEQYF. CDR3 bases: TGTGCCAGCAGTTACAGCGGGAGGACCTACGAGCAGTACTTC.

The chain combines TRBV7-2 with TRBJ2-7; TRBD2 might be the D (5 bases). The CDR3 spans 13 residues. Per the germline V gene, CDR1 is SGHTA and CDR2 is FQGNSA. V shed 5 bases and J shed 8 bases, with 16 bases lying between them. In nucleotides, the CDR3 is TGTGCCAGCAGCGAAGAACCAGTAGCGAAGCAGTACGTC. It encodes CASSEEPVAKQYV.